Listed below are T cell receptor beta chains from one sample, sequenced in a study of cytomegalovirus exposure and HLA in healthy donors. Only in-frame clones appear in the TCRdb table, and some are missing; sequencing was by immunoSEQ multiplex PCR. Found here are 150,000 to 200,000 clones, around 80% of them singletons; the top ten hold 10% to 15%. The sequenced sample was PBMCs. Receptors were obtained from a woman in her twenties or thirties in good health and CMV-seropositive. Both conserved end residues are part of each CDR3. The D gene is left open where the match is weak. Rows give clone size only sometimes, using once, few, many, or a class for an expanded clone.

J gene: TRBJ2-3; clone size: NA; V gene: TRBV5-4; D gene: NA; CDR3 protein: CASSPHEGDLKYF; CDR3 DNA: TGTGCCAGCAGCCCCCACGAGGGGGACCTTAAGTATTTT
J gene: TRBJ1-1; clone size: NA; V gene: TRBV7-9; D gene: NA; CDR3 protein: CASSRHDRSEAFF; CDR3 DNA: TGTGCCAGCAGCCGACATGACAGGAGCGAAGCTTTCTTT
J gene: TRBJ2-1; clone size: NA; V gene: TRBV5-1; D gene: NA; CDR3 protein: CASSLGSHNEQFF; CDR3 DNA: TGCGCCAGCAGCTTGGGGAGCCACAATGAGCAGTTCTTC
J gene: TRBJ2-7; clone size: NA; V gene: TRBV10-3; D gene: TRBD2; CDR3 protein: CAISATSGTSYEQYF; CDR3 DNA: TGTGCCATCAGTGCGACTAGCGGAACATCCTACGAGCAGTACTTC
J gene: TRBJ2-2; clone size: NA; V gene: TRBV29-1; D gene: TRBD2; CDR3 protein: CSAGLAGGAGELFF; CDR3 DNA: TGCAGCGCAGGACTAGCGGGAGGGGCCGGGGAGCTGTTTTTT
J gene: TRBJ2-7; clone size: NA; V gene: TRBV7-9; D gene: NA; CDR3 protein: CASSLGQTAPYEQYF; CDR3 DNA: TGTGCCAGCAGCTTAGGGCAGACAGCGCCCTACGAGCAGTACTTC
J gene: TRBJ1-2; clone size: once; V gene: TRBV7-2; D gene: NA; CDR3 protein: CASSARARSHYGYTF; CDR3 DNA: TGTGCCAGCAGCGCCAGGGCACGATCCCACTATGGCTACACCTTC
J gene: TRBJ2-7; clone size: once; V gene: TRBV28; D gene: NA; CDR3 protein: CASWGLGFITSSYEQYF; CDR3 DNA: TGTGCCAGCTGGGGCTTGGGGTTTATCACGAGCTCCTACGAGCAGTACTTC
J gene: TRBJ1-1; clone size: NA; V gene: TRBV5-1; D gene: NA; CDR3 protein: CASSFRGEGEAFF; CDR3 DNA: TGCGCCAGCAGCTTCAGAGGGGAGGGTGAAGCTTTCTTT
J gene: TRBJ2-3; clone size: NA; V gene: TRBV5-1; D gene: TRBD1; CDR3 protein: CASRLRDRELVDTQYF; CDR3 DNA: TGCGCCAGTAGGTTGAGGGACAGGGAATTGGTAGATACGCAGTATTTT
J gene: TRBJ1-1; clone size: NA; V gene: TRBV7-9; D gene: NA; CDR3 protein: CASSSQGIMNTEAFF; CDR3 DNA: TGTGCCAGCAGCTCGCAGGGGATAATGAACACTGAAGCTTTCTTT
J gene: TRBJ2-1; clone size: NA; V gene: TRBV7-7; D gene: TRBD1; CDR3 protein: CASSLGLGQGDNEQFF; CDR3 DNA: TGTGCTAGCAGCTTAGGGTTAGGACAGGGCGACAATGAGCAGTTCTTC
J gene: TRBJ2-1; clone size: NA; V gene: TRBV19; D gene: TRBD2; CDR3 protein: CASSSRLLAGARNEQFF; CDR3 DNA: TGTGCCAGTAGTTCCAGACTACTAGCGGGAGCACGGAATGAGCAGTTCTTC
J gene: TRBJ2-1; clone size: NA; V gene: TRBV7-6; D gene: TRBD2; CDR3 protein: CASSLDGLAGVGLFF; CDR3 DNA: TGTGCCAGCAGCTTAGATGGACTAGCGGGAGTAGGTCTGTTCTTC
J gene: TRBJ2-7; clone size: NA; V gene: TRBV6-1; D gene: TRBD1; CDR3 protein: CAGGTANEQYF; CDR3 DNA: TGTGCCGGTGGGACAGCAAACGAGCAGTACTTC
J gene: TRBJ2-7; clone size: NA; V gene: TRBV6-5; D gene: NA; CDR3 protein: CASNIGPTDYEQYF; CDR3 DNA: TGTGCCAGCAATATTGGGCCCACCGATTACGAGCAGTACTTC
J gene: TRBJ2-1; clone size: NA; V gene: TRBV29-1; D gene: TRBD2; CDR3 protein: CSVLATGAYNEQFF; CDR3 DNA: TGCAGCGTACTAGCGACGGGGGCCTACAATGAGCAGTTCTTC
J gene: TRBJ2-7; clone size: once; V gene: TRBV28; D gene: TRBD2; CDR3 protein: CASSLWASGRNEQYF; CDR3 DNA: TGTGCCAGCAGTTTATGGGCTAGCGGGAGGAACGAGCAGTACTTC
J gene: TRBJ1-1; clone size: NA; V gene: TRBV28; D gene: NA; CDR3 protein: CASRRGLEAFF; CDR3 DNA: TGTGCCAGCAGACGAGGCCTTGAAGCTTTCTTT
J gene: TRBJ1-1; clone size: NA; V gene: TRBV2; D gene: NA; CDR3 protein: CASSAQPSTEAFF; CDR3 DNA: TGTGCCAGCAGTGCTCAACCCAGCACTGAAGCTTTCTTT